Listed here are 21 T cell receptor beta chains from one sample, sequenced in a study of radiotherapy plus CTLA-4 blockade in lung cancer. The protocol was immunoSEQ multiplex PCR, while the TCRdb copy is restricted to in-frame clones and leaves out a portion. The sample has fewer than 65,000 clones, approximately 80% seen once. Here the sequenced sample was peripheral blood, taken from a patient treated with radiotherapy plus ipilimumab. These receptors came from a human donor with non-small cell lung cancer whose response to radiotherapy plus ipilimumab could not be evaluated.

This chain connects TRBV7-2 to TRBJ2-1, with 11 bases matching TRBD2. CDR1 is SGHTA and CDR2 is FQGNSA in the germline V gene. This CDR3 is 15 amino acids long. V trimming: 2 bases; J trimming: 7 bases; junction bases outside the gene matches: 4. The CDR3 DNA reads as TGTGCCAGCAGCTTACGGGCTAGCGGGGGGAATGAGCAGTTCTTC. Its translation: CASSLRASGGNEQFF.

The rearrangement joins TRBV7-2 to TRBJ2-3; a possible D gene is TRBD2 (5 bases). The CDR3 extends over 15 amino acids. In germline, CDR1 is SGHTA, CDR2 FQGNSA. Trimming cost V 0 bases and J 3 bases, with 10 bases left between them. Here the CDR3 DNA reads TGTGCCAGCAGCTTAGCGGGAGAAAGAACAGATACGCAGTATTTT. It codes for CASSLAGERTDTQYF.

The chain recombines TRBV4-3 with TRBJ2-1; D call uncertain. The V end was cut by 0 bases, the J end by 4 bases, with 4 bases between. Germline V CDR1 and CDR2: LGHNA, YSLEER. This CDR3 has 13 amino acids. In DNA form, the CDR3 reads TGCGCCAGCAGCCAAGATCTTTACAATGAGCAGTTCTTC. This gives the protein CASSQDLYNEQFF.

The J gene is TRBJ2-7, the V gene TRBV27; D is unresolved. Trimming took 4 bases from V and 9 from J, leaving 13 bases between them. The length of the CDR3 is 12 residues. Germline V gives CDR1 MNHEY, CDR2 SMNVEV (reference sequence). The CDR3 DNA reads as TGTGCCAGCAGTTCCTCTCCTCTTATGCAGTACTTC. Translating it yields CASSSSPLMQYF.

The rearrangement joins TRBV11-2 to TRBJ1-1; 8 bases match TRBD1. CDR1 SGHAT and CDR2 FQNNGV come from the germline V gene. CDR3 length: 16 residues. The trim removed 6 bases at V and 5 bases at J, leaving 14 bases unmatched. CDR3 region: CASRTGRQGWGTEAFF. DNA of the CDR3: TGTGCCAGCAGAACAGGGAGACAGGGGTGGGGGACTGAAGCTTTCTTT. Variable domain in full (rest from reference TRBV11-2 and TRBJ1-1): EAGVAQSPRYKIIEKRQSVAFWCNPISGHATLYWYQQILGQGPKLLIQFQNNGVVDDSQLPKDRFSAERLKGVDSTLKIQPAKLEDSAVYLCASRTGRQGWGTEAFFGQGTRLTVV.

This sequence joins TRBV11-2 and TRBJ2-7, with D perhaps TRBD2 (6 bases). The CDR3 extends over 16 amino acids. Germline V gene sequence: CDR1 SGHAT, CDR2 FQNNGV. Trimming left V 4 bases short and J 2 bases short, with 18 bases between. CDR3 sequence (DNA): TGTGCCAGCAGCTCCGCCACCGCTAGCGTGCCCTACGAGCAGTACTTC. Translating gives CASSSATASVPYEQYF.

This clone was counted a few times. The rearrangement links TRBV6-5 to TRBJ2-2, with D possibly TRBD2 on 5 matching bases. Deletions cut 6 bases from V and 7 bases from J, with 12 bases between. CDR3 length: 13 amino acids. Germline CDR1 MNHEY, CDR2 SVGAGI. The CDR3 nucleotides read TGTGCCAGCAGAAAAAGGGAGCGCGGGGAGCTGTTTTTT. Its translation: CASRKRERGELFF.

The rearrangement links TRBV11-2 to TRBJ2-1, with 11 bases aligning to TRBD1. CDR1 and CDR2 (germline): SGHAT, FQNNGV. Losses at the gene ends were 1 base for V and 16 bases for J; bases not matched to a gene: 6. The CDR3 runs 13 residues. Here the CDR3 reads CASSLVSGTGGFF. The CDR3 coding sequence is TGTGCCAGCAGCTTAGTTTCCGGGACAGGGGGATTCTTC.

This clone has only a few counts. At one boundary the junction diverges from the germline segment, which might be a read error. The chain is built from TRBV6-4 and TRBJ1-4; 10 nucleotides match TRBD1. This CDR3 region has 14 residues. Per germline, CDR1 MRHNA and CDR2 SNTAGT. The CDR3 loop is CASGGGQGPRKTVF. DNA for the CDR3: TGTGCCAGCGGGGGGGGACAGGGGCCACGAAAAACTGTTTTT.

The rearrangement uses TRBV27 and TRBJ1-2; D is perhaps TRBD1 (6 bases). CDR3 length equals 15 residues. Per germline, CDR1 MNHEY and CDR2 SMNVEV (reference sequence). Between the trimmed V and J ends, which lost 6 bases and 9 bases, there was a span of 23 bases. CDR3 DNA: TGTGCCAGCAGGGAAGGGGACAACACTGGAAGGAGCTACACCTTC. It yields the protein CASREGDNTGRSYTF.

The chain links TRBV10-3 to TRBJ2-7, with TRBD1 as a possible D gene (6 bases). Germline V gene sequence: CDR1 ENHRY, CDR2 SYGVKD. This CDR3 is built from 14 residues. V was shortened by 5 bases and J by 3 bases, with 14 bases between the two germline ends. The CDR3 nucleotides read TGTGCCATCAGTTCGCCGGGACAAATCTACGAGCAGTACTTC. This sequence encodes CAISSPGQIYEQYF.

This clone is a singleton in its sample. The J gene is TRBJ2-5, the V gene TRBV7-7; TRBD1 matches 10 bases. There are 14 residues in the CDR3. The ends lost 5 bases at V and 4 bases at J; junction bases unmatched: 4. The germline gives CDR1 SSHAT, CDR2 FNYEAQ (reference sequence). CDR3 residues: CASSPGTGAETQYF. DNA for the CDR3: TGTGCCAGCAGCCCCGGGACAGGGGCAGAGACCCAGTACTTC.

The DNA of the CDR3 is TGCAGCGTGAAAGGGGCAGGCAGCGAATACGAGCAGTACTTC. It is translated as CSVKGAGSEYEQYF. The chain links TRBV29-1 to TRBJ2-7, with TRBD1 as a possible D gene (5 bases). V dropped 6 bases and J dropped 4 bases, with 19 bases sitting between them. The CDR3 covers 14 residues. Germline V CDR1 and CDR2: SQVTM, ANQGSEA.

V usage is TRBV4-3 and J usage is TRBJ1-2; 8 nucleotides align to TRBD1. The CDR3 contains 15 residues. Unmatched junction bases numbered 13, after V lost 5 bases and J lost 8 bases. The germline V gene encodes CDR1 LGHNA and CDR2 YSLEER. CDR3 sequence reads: CASSDGTGRNTGYTF. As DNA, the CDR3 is TGCGCCAGCAGCGATGGGACAGGTAGAAATACGGGCTACACCTTC.

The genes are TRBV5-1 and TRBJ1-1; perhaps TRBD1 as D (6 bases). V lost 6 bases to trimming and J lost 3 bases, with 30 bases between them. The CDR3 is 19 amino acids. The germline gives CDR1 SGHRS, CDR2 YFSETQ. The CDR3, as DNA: TGCGCCAGCATGGGGGCGTTCTGCTTTGAACAGGGTAAGTACACTGAAGCTTTCTTT. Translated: CASMGAFCFEQGKYTEAFF.

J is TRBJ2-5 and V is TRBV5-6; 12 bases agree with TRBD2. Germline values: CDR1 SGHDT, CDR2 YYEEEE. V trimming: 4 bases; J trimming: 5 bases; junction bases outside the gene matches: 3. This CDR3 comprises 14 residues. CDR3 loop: CASSTGLAGETQYF. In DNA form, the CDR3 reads TGTGCCAGCAGCACTGGACTAGCGGGGGAGACCCAGTACTTC. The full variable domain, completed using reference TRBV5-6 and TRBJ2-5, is DAGVTQSPTHLIKTRGQQVTLRCSPKSGHDTVSWYQQALGQGPQFIFQYYEEEERQRGNFPDRFSGHQFPNYSSELNVNALLLGDSALYLCASSTGLAGETQYFGPGTRLLVL.

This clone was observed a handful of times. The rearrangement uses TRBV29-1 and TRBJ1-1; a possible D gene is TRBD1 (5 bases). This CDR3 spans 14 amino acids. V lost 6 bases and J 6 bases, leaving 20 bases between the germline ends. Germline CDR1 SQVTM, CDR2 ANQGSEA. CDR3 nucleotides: TGCAGCGTGGCCACGGGGGGTAGGGTCGCTGAAGCTTTCTTT. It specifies CSVATGGRVAEAFF. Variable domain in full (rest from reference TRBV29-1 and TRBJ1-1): SAVISQKPSRDICQRGTSLTIQCQVDSQVTMMFWYRQQPGQSLTLIATANQGSEATYESGFVIDKFPISRPNLTFSTLTVSNMSPEDSSIYLCSVATGGRVAEAFFGQGTRLTVV.

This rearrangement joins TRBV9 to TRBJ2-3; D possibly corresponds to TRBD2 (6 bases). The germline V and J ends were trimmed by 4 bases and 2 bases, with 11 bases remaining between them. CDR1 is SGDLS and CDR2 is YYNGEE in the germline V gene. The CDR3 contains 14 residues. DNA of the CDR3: TGTGCCAGCAGCCCCGGACTATCCACAGATACGCAGTATTTT. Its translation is CASSPGLSTDTQYF.

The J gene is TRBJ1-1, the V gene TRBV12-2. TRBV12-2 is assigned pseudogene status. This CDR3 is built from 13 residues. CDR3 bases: TGTGCCTGGGGGGGCAGGGTCGACACTGAAGCTTTCTTT. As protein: CAWGGRVDTEAFF.

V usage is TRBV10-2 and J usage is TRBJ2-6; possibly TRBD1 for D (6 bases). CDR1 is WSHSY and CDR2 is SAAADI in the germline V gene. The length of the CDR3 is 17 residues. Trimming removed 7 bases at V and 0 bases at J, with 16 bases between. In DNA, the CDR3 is TGCGCCAGCAAACGAGAGACAGGAGTCTCTGGGGCCAACGTCCTGACTTTC. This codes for CASKRETGVSGANVLTF.

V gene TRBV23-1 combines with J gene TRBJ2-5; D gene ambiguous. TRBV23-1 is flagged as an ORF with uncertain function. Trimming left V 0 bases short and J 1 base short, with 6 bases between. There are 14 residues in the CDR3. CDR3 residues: CASSQSAIQETQYF. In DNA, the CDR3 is TGCGCCAGCAGTCAATCCGCTATCCAAGAGACCCAGTACTTC.